A selection of T cell receptor beta chains follows, all from one sample in a study of cytomegalovirus exposure and HLA in healthy donors. Assay: immunoSEQ multiplex PCR; the TCRdb copy retains only in-frame clones and omits some. The data show around 300,000 clones, 88% seen once. Specimen: PBMCs. Receptor source: a man under 40 in good health and CMV-seronegative. Each CDR3 is given without its conserved first and last residue.

v_call cdr3_aa
TRBV29-1 SGQGDTNEKLF
TRBV6-5 ASDRINEQY
TRBV7-9 ASSYFLNTEAF
TRBV29-1 SVEAGATNTEAF
TRBV10-3 AVRDLALGSPLH
TRBV6-5 ASNSQGYNEQF
TRBV2 ATLAGLRLY
TRBV19 ASSIGGTGDGYT
TRBV19 ASSRRGGLPLYNEQF
TRBV18 ASSPANTGELF
TRBV14 ASSQKTASPTYNEQF
TRBV10-3 AISEDSYGYT
TRBV7-9 ASSLALPSGGASEQF
TRBV14 ASSHRGGWDTEAF
TRBV29-1 SVSRGQNYGYT